This entry features one TCR beta chain sequence. From germline, CDR1 is SGHRS and CDR2 YFSETQ. The CDR3 is 14 amino acids. Trimming at V came to 4 bases and at J to 9 bases, leaving 6 bases not matched to a gene. The data stem from a study of graft-versus-host responses after intestinal transplantation. About the study: Transplants given to recipients were multivisceral, liver-intestinal, or isolated intestinal. Study outcomes and limitations: Recipient marrow contained GvH clones, some of which appeared first in ileum or blood. Early post-transplant HvG declines tracked with peak circulating GvH clone levels.

The culture paired approximately 200,000 irradiated violet-dye-labeled stimulators with approximately 200,000 CFSE-labeled responders. Following the reaction, CD3+CD4+ and CD3+CD8+ responders that were proliferating and CFSE-low underwent sorting. Sequencing was performed with immunoSEQ multiplex PCR; in TCRdb, only in-frame clones are kept and a portion is missing. The table has 20,000 to 25,000 clones, about 43% seen once. The J gene is TRBJ2-4, the V gene TRBV5-1, with 11 bases lining up with TRBD2. This TCR was sampled from a human patient who received an intestinal transplant. The specimen comprised alloreactive CD8+ T cells from a mixed lymphocyte reaction culture, sampled before intestinal transplant. The sample's subset: CFSE-low proliferating T cells sorted from roughly six-day pre-transplant mixed lymphocyte reaction (GvH or HvG direction). CDR3 bases: TGCGCCAGCAGCGGGGGACTAGCGGAAAGCATTCAGTACTTC. Its translation is CASSGGLAESIQYF.